This T cell receptor beta chain comes out of a study of shared clonotypes between healthy human individuals. Looked up from germline, CDR1 is LGHNA and CDR2 is YSLEER. Deletions cut 0 bases from V and 8 bases from J, with 7 bases between. This CDR3 has 13 amino acids. Overall study results and limits: Blood was the sole source, and tissue repertoires probably differ.

Clones were sequenced by immunoSEQ multiplex PCR, and TCRdb holds only the in-frame ones, with some missing. Of 450,000 to 600,000 clones listed, 79% were seen once; the top ten hold roughly 12%. Notes on this clone: The antigen is unknown. With a much larger clone just one base away, this may be a read error. Other DNA sequences within the sample encode an identical CDR3.

The chain couples TRBV4-3 to TRBJ1-4; no clear D gene. This sequence was found in a woman in her 40s in good health. Some clones in this sample may be carry-over from other donors' samples. The specimen sequenced was PBMCs. The CDR3 region is CASSQDSGEKLFF. In nucleotides, the CDR3 is TGCGCCAGCAGCCAAGATAGTGGGGAAAAACTGTTTTTT.